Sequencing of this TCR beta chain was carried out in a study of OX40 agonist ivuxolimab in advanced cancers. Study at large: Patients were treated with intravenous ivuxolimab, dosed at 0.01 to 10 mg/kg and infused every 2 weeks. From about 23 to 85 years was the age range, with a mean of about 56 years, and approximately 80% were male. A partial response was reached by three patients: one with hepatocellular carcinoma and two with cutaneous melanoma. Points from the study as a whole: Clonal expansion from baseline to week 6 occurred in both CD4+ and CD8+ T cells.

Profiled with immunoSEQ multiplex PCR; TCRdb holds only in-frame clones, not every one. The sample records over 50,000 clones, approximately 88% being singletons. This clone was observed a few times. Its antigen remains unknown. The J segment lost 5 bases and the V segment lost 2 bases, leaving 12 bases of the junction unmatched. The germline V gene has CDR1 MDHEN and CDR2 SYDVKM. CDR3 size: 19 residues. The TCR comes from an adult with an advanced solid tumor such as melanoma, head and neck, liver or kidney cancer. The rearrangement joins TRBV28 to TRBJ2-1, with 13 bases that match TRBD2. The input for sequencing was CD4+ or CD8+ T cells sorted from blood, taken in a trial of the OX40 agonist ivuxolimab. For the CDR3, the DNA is TGTGCCAGCAGTTTACCACCCTACCAACTAGCGGGAGGGAACAATGAGCAGTTCTTC. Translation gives CASSLPPYQLAGGNNEQFF. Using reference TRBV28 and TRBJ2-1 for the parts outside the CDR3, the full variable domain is DVKVTQSSRYLVKRTGEKVFLECVQDMDHENMFWYRQDPGLGLRLIYFSYDVKMKEKGDIPEGYSVSREKKERFSLILESASTNQTSMYLCASSLPPYQLAGGNNEQFFGPGTRLTVL.